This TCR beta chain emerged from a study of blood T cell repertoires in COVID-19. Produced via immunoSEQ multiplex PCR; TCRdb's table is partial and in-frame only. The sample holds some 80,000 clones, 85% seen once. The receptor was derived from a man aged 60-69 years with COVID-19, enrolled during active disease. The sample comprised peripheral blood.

The CDR3 sequence is CASSVTSAYPQTTEAFF. For the CDR3, the DNA is TGTGCCAGCAGCGTCACCTCCGCATACCCCCAGACAACTGAAGCTTTCTTT. The V and J genes are TRBV7-9 and TRBJ1-1; D gene ambiguous. Trimming removed 5 bases at V and 5 bases at J, with 24 bases between. Germline assignment: CDR1 SEHNR and CDR2 FQNEAQ (reference sequence). The CDR3 loop spans 17 amino acids.